This is a list of T cell receptor beta chains from one sample in a study of cytomegalovirus exposure and HLA in healthy donors. Using immunoSEQ multiplex PCR, the repertoire was profiled, and TCRdb retains in-frame clones only, with some absent. The sample records around 50,000 clones, approximately 70% being singletons. Material: PBMCs. These receptors came from a young man in good health and CMV-seronegative. The CDR3 runs from the conserved cysteine through the conserved F or W. The D gene is left open where the match is weak. Size tells how often a clone was seen (once, few, many) or the class of an expanded clone, and some rows leave it out.

v_call	d_call	clone_size	j_call	cdr3_nt	cdr3_aa
TRBV29-1	-	-	TRBJ2-7	TGCAGCGCCTATTCTAGCGCGAGCTCCTACGAGCAGTACTTC	CSAYSSASSYEQYF
TRBV11-1	TRBD2	-	TRBJ2-7	TGTGCCAGCAGCCACGAGATCTTAGCGGGATCAGAGCAGTACTTC	CASSHEILAGSEQYF
TRBV6-5	TRBD2	-	TRBJ2-2	TGTGCCAGCGGACTAGCAGCTTACACCGGGGAGCTGTTTTTT	CASGLAAYTGELFF
TRBV5-8	-	-	TRBJ2-1	TGTGCCAGCAGCCCGATCCGACTAGTGTGGAATGAGCAGTTCTTC	CASSPIRLVWNEQFF
TRBV10-2	-	-	TRBJ2-1	TGCGCCAGCAGCGGACCTGCTAGGGGTGAGCAGTTCTTC	CASSGPARGEQFF
TRBV30	-	-	TRBJ1-1	TGTGCCTGGAGTTTTGAACAGGGCGGAGACACTGAAGCTTTCTTT	CAWSFEQGGDTEAFF
TRBV5-8	-	-	TRBJ2-7	TGTGCCAGCAGCTTGGTTGCAGGGATCGAGCAGTACTTC	CASSLVAGIEQYF
TRBV7-6	-	-	TRBJ1-1	TGTGCCAGCAGCGCGGGTGGGAACACTGAAGCTTTCTTT	CASSAGGNTEAFF
TRBV2	-	-	TRBJ2-4	TGTGCCAGCAGTGAAGCGCTTTGGTCAGTTCAGTACTTC	CASSEALWSVQYF
TRBV5-1	-	-	TRBJ2-1	TGCGCCAGCAGCTTGGAGGAAACTAAGCAGTTCTTC	CASSLEETKQFF
TRBV11-3	TRBD2	-	TRBJ2-3	TGTGCCAGCAGTTCCCTAGCGGACGGCACAGATACGCAGTATTTT	CASSSLADGTDTQYF
TRBV2	TRBD1	-	TRBJ1-1	TGTGCCAGTGGGACAGTGAACACTGAAGCTTTCTTT	CASGTVNTEAFF
TRBV5-4	TRBD2	-	TRBJ2-7	TGTGCCACCGAAGCCGGACTAGTCTCCTACGAGCAGTACTTC	CATEAGLVSYEQYF
TRBV6-5	TRBD1	-	TRBJ2-1	TGTGCCAGCAATAACCGGGACAGGCGATACAATGAGCAGTTCTTC	CASNNRDRRYNEQFF
TRBV6-1	TRBD2	-	TRBJ2-5	TGTGCCAGCAGTGCACTAGCGGGAGTGGGTCAAGAGACCCAGTACTTC	CASSALAGVGQETQYF
TRBV6-5	-	-	TRBJ1-1	TGTGCCAGCAGTCCATACGGGCGGGGAGGCACTGAAGCTTTCTTT	CASSPYGRGGTEAFF
TRBV6-5	TRBD1	-	TRBJ1-2	TGTGCCAGCAGTACCAGGACAGGAGGCTACACCTTC	CASSTRTGGYTF
TRBV10-1	-	-	TRBJ2-1	TGCGCCAGCAGTGCGGGGGGCCCGCAGTTCTTC	CASSAGGPQFF
TRBV19	-	-	TRBJ1-2	TGTGCCAGTAGTACGGGGTATGGCTACACCTTC	CASSTGYGYTF
TRBV6-5	TRBD1	few	TRBJ1-4	TGTGCCAGCAGTCGCAGGACAGGGTATGATGAAAAACTGTTTTTT	CASSRRTGYDEKLFF
TRBV30	-	-	TRBJ2-7	TGTGCCTGTAAACAGGGAACCTACGAGCAGTACTTC	CACKQGTYEQYF
TRBV30	TRBD2	-	TRBJ2-2	TGTGCCTGGAGTGTACTGGCTAGCGGATGGCCCCCGAACACCGGGGAGCTGTTTTTT	CAWSVLASGWPPNTGELFF
TRBV6-5	-	-	TRBJ1-1	TGTGCCAGCGGCAGAGGGCGAACTGAAGCTTTCTTT	CASGRGRTEAFF
TRBV6-4	TRBD2	-	TRBJ2-7	TGTGCCAGAGGGACTAGCGGAGGCATCTACGAGCAGTACTTC	CARGTSGGIYEQYF
TRBV7-9	-	-	TRBJ2-2	TGTGCCAGCAGCTTATATCGCCCAGGGCATACCGGGGAGCTGTTTTTT	CASSLYRPGHTGELFF
TRBV19	-	-	TRBJ1-2	TGTGCCAGTAGTATTGGACCGGGGAACTATGGCTACACCTTC	CASSIGPGNYGYTF
TRBV5-1	-	-	TRBJ2-3	TGCGCCAGCAGCTCAGGAGGGTCAGATACGCAGTATTTT	CASSSGGSDTQYF
TRBV5-1	TRBD2	-	TRBJ2-5	TGCGCCAGCAGCCCTTCGGGGGGACAAGAGACCCAGTACTTC	CASSPSGGQETQYF
TRBV2	TRBD1	-	TRBJ2-7	TGTGCCAGCAGTGCCTGGACAGGCTACGAGCAGTACTTC	CASSAWTGYEQYF
TRBV23-1	TRBD1	-	TRBJ2-6	TGCGCCAGCAGTAAAAACGGGACAGGGGAGGTCTCTGGGGCCAACGTCCTGACTTTC	CASSKNGTGEVSGANVLTF
TRBV12-5	TRBD2	-	TRBJ2-3	TGTGCTAGTGGGTCAACCGGGCGGGAGCGCACAGATACGCAGTATTTT	CASGSTGRERTDTQYF
TRBV12-5	-	once	TRBJ2-7	TGTGCTAGTGGTATAAACCCCCGGAGGTCCTACGAGCAGTACTTC	CASGINPRRSYEQYF
TRBV10-3	-	few	TRBJ1-2	TGTGCCATCAGTGGGACATTTGGCTACACCTTC	CAISGTFGYTF
TRBV5-1	TRBD2	-	TRBJ2-6	TGCGCCAGCAGTCCTCTAGGACTAGCGGGATTCTCTGGGGCCAACGTCCTGACTTTC	CASSPLGLAGFSGANVLTF
TRBV30	-	-	TRBJ1-1	TGTGCCTGGAGCCACATTTTGAACACTGAAGCTTTCTTT	CAWSHILNTEAFF
TRBV30	TRBD2	-	TRBJ2-7	TGTGCCTGGGGGCTTAGGAGCGGGAGATACGAGCAGTACTTC	CAWGLRSGRYEQYF
TRBV27	TRBD2	-	TRBJ2-2	TGTGCCAGCAGTTTACTAGCGGGAGGAACCGGGGAGCTGTTTTTT	CASSLLAGGTGELFF
TRBV6-5	TRBD1	-	TRBJ2-7	TGTGCCAGCAGTTATTTTGGGACAGGCTCCTACGAGCAGTACTTC	CASSYFGTGSYEQYF
TRBV9	-	few	TRBJ2-1	TGTGCCAGCAGAGGACAGTTCAATGAGCAGTTCTTC	CASRGQFNEQFF
TRBV2	TRBD2	-	TRBJ2-5	TGTGCCAGCATTCGGGGACTAGCGGCGGGGGAGACCCAGTACTTC	CASIRGLAAGETQYF
TRBV6-1	TRBD1	-	TRBJ1-5	TGTGCCAGCAGTGGGGGGACAGCCTATAGCAATCAGCCCCAGCATTTT	CASSGGTAYSNQPQHF
TRBV5-6	-	few	TRBJ2-1	TGTGCCAGCAGCTTCAGGGGGGTAACCTACAATGAGCAGTTCTTC	CASSFRGVTYNEQFF
TRBV2	TRBD1	-	TRBJ2-7	TGTGCCAGTGGACAGGGCCCTATGCTCGAGCAGTACTTC	CASGQGPMLEQYF
TRBV27	TRBD2	-	TRBJ2-6	TGTGCCAGCAGCCCGACTAGCGGACGCTCTGGGGCCAACGTCCTGACTTTC	CASSPTSGRSGANVLTF